This T cell receptor (beta chain) was sequenced in a study of identical twins. Findings of the study overall: Analyses of zero insertions could be partly confounded by invariant MAIT and iNKT cells. The study found excess low generation probability among twin-shared out-of-frame alpha sequences. Sequences that were beta out-of-frame showed weaker excess twin sharing.

V dropped 4 bases and J dropped 0 bases, with 19 bases sitting between them. The CDR3 has 17 residues. Per germline, CDR1 MNHEY and CDR2 SVGEGT. A note on this clonotype: Its target is unknown.

TCRdb ran MiXCR on the 5' RACE reads and lists one entry per CDR3 protein. The profile covers fewer than 900,000 distinct CDR3 sequences, with 18% appearing a single time and 10% to 15% taken by the ten largest. The sample was also reused in another study, on T cells expressing NK-cell markers.

Sequencing used PBMCs. This chain links TRBV6-2 or TRBV6-3 with TRBJ2-7, with D maybe TRBD1 (5 bases). The TCR sequence derives from a woman aged 18-29 years in good health. CDR3 nucleotide sequence: TGTGCCAGCAGTTGGGGCAGGCGGCTCCTGAGCTCCTACGAGCAGTACTTC. This encodes CASSWGRRLLSSYEQYF.